Following are 20 T cell receptor beta chains from one sample sequenced in a study of patients and donors after allogeneic stem cell transplantation. MiXCR, run by TCRdb on the RT-PCR reads, gives a single entry per CDR3 protein. The sample holds 900,000 to 1,000,000 distinct CDR3 sequences, roughly 18% seen once. Sample: blood, either unsorted or a sorted T cell fraction (not recorded which). The receptors derive from a human donor who was either an allogeneic HSCT recipient or a stem cell or donor lymphocyte infusion donor (not recorded which). It is not recorded whose cells these are; they may come from a transplant donor.

This clonotype has more than one count but fewer than ten. The V call is TRBV7-8, the J call TRBJ1-2; no clear D gene. Trimming pared 2 bases from V and 3 bases from J, leaving 10 bases between. Germline CDR1 SGHVS, CDR2 FQNEAQ. The CDR3 contains 14 residues. CDR3 amino acids: CASSLPWTDYGYTF. CDR3 nucleotides: TGTGCCAGCAGCTTACCTTGGACGGACTATGGCTACACCTTC.

This clonotype was observed a handful of times. This chain connects TRBV9 to TRBJ2-7, with TRBD2 identical over 14 bases. Germline trimming cut 0 bases from V and 6 bases from J; bases unmatched to any gene: 2. CDR1 and CDR2 (germline): SGDLS, YYNGEE. The CDR3 sequence is 15 residues long. CDR3 coding DNA: TGTGCCAGCAGCGTAGGGACTAGCGGGGGGTCCGAGCAGTACTTC. Its protein is CASSVGTSGGSEQYF. Together with reference TRBV9 and TRBJ2-7, the CDR3 gives the full variable domain: DSGVTQTPKHLITATGQRVTLRCSPRSGDLSVYWYQQSLDQGLQFLIQYYNGEERAKGNILERFSAQQFPDLHSELNLSSLELGDSALYFCASSVGTSGGSEQYFGPGTRLTVT.

The chain couples TRBV7-8 to TRBJ2-7; D call uncertain. The CDR3 runs 13 residues. Trimming cost V 5 bases and J 2 bases, with 10 bases left between them. The germline V gene has CDR1 SGHVS and CDR2 FQNEAQ. The CDR3 sequence is CASSPGFTYEQYF. Here the CDR3 DNA reads TGTGCCAGCAGCCCGGGTTTTACCTACGAGCAGTACTTC.

This clonotype was detected only a few times. The chain joins TRBV4-1 to TRBJ1-1; possibly TRBD1 for D (5 bases). Trimming cost V 1 base and J 5 bases, with 11 bases left between them. The CDR3 loop spans 14 amino acids. Germline lookup yields CDR1 MGHRA and CDR2 YSYEKL. The CDR3 sequence: CASSQGGRTTEAFF. The CDR3 coding sequence is TGCGCCAGCAGCCAAGGGGGACGGACTACTGAAGCTTTCTTT.

The rearrangement uses TRBV7-3 and TRBJ2-3; 8 bases line up with TRBD2. Germline V lookup: CDR1 SGHTA, CDR2 FQGTGA. Trimming removed 4 bases from V and 1 base from J; junction bases left unmatched: 4. This CDR3 comprises 15 residues. CDR3 region: CASSWAGGRTDTQYF. Written as DNA, the CDR3 is TGTGCCAGCAGCTGGGCGGGGGGTCGCACAGATACGCAGTATTTT.

This clonotype was counted a few times. This chain joins TRBV7-2 and TRBJ2-1; the D is unclear. The ends were cut back, 1 base at V and 9 bases at J, with 10 bases in the middle. This CDR3 has 13 residues. Germline loops: CDR1 SGHTA, CDR2 FQGNSA. Here the CDR3 reads CASSLGLTPEQFF. CDR3 bases: TGTGCCAGCAGCTTAGGACTTACCCCTGAGCAGTTCTTC.

The chain recombines TRBV6-1 with TRBJ2-3; 10 nucleotides match TRBD1. The germline V gene encodes CDR1 MNHNS and CDR2 SASEGT. V shed 7 bases, J shed 5 bases, and the junction held 6 bases outside the gene matches. The CDR3 is made up of 14 amino acids. The DNA for the CDR3 is TGTGCCAGCATGACAGGGGGCTTGGGAGATACGCAGTATTTT. It translates to CASMTGGLGDTQYF.

The chain recombines TRBV20-1 with TRBJ1-2; unclear D gene. CDR3 length equals 12 residues. Per the germline V gene, CDR1 is DFQATT and CDR2 is SNEGSKA (reference sequence). V lost 5 bases and J lost 6, with 13 bases in between. The CDR3 nucleotides are TGCAGTGCTTTACTGGGTTTTCATGGCTACACCTTC. Translated, it gives CSALLGFHGYTF.

The chain links TRBV7-6 to TRBJ2-3, with TRBD2 as a possible D gene (5 bases). The germline V gene has CDR1 SGHVS and CDR2 FNYEAQ. Trimming took off 5 bases at V and 2 bases at J, with 14 bases between the two ends. The CDR3 sequence is 15 residues long. DNA of the CDR3: TGTGCCAGCAGCAACCTAGGACTCTACACAGATACGCAGTATTTT. Protein: CASSNLGLYTDTQYF.

This clonotype has more than one count but fewer than ten. V and J are TRBV5-1 and TRBJ2-3, with 9 nucleotides matching TRBD1. V gave up 7 bases and J gave up 5 bases; unmatched junction bases: 8. The CDR3 has 14 residues. CDR1 SGHRS and CDR2 YFSETQ come from the germline V gene. This CDR3 reads CASLQGARGDTQYF. In DNA, the CDR3 is TGCGCCAGCCTACAGGGGGCTAGAGGAGATACGCAGTATTTT.

The rearrangement uses TRBV7-9 and TRBJ1-2; a possible D gene is TRBD1 (6 bases). This CDR3 has 14 amino acids. Trimming removed 7 bases at V and 2 bases at J, with 14 bases between. Germline V gives CDR1 SEHNR, CDR2 FQNEAQ (reference sequence). As DNA, the CDR3 is TGTGCCAGCACTTCGACAGGCTTCAACTATGGCTACACCTTC. Translated, it gives CASTSTGFNYGYTF.

The chain couples TRBV7-2 to TRBJ1-6; D possibly corresponds to TRBD1 (5 bases). Germline V gene lookup returns CDR1 SGHTA and CDR2 FQGNSA. Trimming removed 2 bases at V and 10 bases at J, with 12 bases between. The CDR3 contains 14 residues. CDR3 residues: CASSLKGQGSPLHF. DNA for the CDR3: TGTGCCAGCAGCTTAAAGGGGCAAGGATCACCCCTCCACTTT.

A few counts support this clonotype. The rearrangement links TRBV10-3 to TRBJ2-1, with TRBD2 matching over 15 bases. J lost 0 bases, V lost 4 bases, and 4 bases had no gene match. This CDR3 region has 18 residues. The germline gives CDR1 ENHRY, CDR2 SYGVKD. CDR3 bases: TGTGCCATCAGTGCCGGACTAGCGGGAGGGCCCTCCTACAATGAGCAGTTCTTC. The encoded protein is CAISAGLAGGPSYNEQFF.

This clonotype was seen more than once but under ten times. The rearrangement joins TRBV20-1 to TRBJ2-2; 7 positions agree with TRBD1. This CDR3 comprises 15 residues. Germline assignment: CDR1 DFQATT and CDR2 SNEGSKA (reference sequence). Trimming removed 6 bases from V and 6 bases from J; junction bases left unmatched: 13. The CDR3 nucleotides are TGCAGTGCCGTGGGTGACAGGGTTTGGGCCGGGGAGCTGTTTTTT. Protein: CSAVGDRVWAGELFF.

The chain employs TRBV28 and TRBJ2-7; perhaps TRBD1 as D (6 bases). The CDR3 totals 19 residues. CDR1 MDHEN and CDR2 SYDVKM come from the germline V gene. The V end was cut by 1 base, the J end by 2 bases, with 24 bases between. The CDR3 sequence: CASSLSRGPQANRPYEQYF. The CDR3, as DNA: TGTGCCAGCAGTTTATCCAGGGGCCCACAAGCAAACCGTCCCTACGAGCAGTACTTC.

The chain has TRBV6-5 and TRBJ2-1; no reliable D call. The CDR3 runs to 15 residues. Trimming stripped 0 bases from V and 1 base from J, with 7 bases between. In germline, CDR1 is MNHEY, CDR2 SVGAGI. The CDR3 sequence is CASSYSSASYNEQFF. The CDR3 DNA reads as TGTGCCAGCAGTTACTCTTCAGCGTCCTACAATGAGCAGTTCTTC.

The chain uses TRBV15 and TRBJ2-7; D call uncertain. V was cut by 0 bases and J by 2 bases, with 8 bases left in between. This CDR3 is 14 amino acids long. Germline CDR1 reads LNHNV; CDR2 reads YYDKDF (reference sequence). In nucleotides, the CDR3 is TGTGCCACCAGCAGAGATCTGGACGCCTACGAGCAGTACTTC. Its translation: CATSRDLDAYEQYF.

This clonotype has more than one count but fewer than ten. The rearrangement uses TRBV2 and TRBJ1-5; TRBD1 matches 7 bases. V gave up 4 bases and J gave up 4 bases; unmatched junction bases: 4. Germline V gene sequence: CDR1 SNHLY, CDR2 FYNNEI. This CDR3 is 14 amino acids long. CDR3 loop: CASSGSGGNQPQHF. The CDR3 DNA reads TGTGCCAGCAGTGGGTCAGGGGGGAATCAGCCCCAGCATTTT.

This clonotype was counted only a few times. The chain uses TRBV10-3 and TRBJ2-1; TRBD2 matches 15 bases. CDR1 is ENHRY, CDR2 SYGVKD, per germline. The length of the CDR3 is 18 residues. V dropped 2 bases and J dropped 6; count of bases not matched to a gene: 8. CDR3 bases: TGTGCCATCAGTGAGGGACTAGCGGGAGGGTCCGGTCGCAATGAGCAGTTCTTC. Translated, it gives CAISEGLAGGSGRNEQFF.

This clonotype was seen more than once but under ten times. This chain connects TRBV9 to TRBJ2-7, with no clear D. In germline, CDR1 is SGDLS, CDR2 YYNGEE. The V and J ends lost 3 bases and 7 bases respectively, with 11 bases between them. The CDR3 spans 12 residues. The CDR3 coding sequence is TGTGCCAGCAGCGCCGCGATGGGGGAGCAGTACTTC. Translating gives CASSAAMGEQYF.